This TCR beta chain emerged from a study of T-cell memory formation after mild COVID-19. At the level of the study: There were largely donor-specific TCR clusters.

TCRdb re-derived calls from the 5' RACE reads in MiXCR, one entry per CDR3 protein. The repertoire holds under 300,000 distinct CDR3 sequences, with roughly 15% as singletons. This clonotype was observed a handful of times. The germline V gene has CDR1 MNHEY and CDR2 SVGEGT. The CDR3 extends over 13 amino acids. V was pared by 7 bases and J by 2 bases, with 12 bases between. This TCR was recovered from a young man who had mild COVID-19 (a few samples of this study predate the infection). Cell type and time point are not known. The specimen sequenced was PBMCs or a T cell subset sorted from them (not recorded which). The chain is built from TRBV6-2 or TRBV6-3 and TRBJ2-7; D is perhaps TRBD2 (6 bases). DNA of the CDR3: TGTGCCAGCATAAGGCGGGGCACCTACGAGCAGTACTTC. Translation: CASIRRGTYEQYF.